These 32 T cell receptor beta chains originate from one sample sequenced in a study of metastatic and nonmetastatic thyroid tumors. MiXCR reprocessed the PCR reads for TCRdb. The sample holds about 30,000 clones, approximately 25% seen once. All patients reached thyroid surgery having received no treatment beforehand. Sequencing was performed on blood. Source of these receptors: a female donor with papillary thyroid cancer or a benign thyroid nodule (not recorded which). Some clones in this sample may be carry-over from other donors' samples.

This clone was seen a few times. CDR3 bases: TGTGCCAGCTCACCCGGGTCTGGGGCCAACGTCCTGACTTTC. Protein: CASSPGSGANVLTF. The chain joins TRBV18 to TRBJ2-6; D call uncertain. Between the trimmed V and J ends, which lost 3 bases and 1 base, there was a span of 4 bases. CDR1 is KGHSH, CDR2 LQKENI, per germline. This CDR3 has 14 residues.

This clone was counted ten times or more. This rearrangement joins TRBV18 to TRBJ2-1; 14 positions agree with TRBD2. This CDR3 is 15 amino acids long. Unmatched junction bases numbered 5, after V lost 5 bases and J lost 8 bases. Germline V gives CDR1 KGHSH, CDR2 LQKENI. CDR3: CASSGGLAGGHEQFF. The CDR3 DNA is TGTGCCAGCTCAGGCGGACTAGCGGGAGGTCATGAGCAGTTCTTC.

The rearrangement links TRBV3-1 to TRBJ2-5; 8 nucleotides align to TRBD1. CDR3 length equals 17 residues. The V gene end was trimmed by 4 bases and the J gene end by 5 bases; junction bases not matched to a gene: 15. Germline CDR1 reads LGHDT; CDR2 reads YNNKEL (reference sequence). The CDR3 DNA follows: TGTGCCAGCAGCCGGCTCGGGACAGGATCCCCTCGTGAGACCCAGTACTTC. This translates into CASSRLGTGSPRETQYF.

The chain uses TRBV5-1 and TRBJ2-7; D may be TRBD1 (7 bases). The CDR3 is 15 amino acids. Looked up from germline, CDR1 is SGHRS and CDR2 is YFSETQ. Trimming stripped 7 bases from V and 2 bases from J, with 19 bases between. The CDR3 DNA reads TGCGCCAGCGCCCAGGGGGGCCTATTAGCCTACGAGCAGTACTTC. This gives the protein CASAQGGLLAYEQYF.

This clone was observed a handful of times. This may be a read error: a much more frequent sequence differs by one nucleotide. Different DNA sequences within this sample yield the same CDR3. V is TRBV7-6 and J is TRBJ2-5; D possibly corresponds to TRBD1 (5 bases). Trimming shortened V by 6 bases and J by 5 bases, and 16 bases separated the two germline ends. The CDR3 totals 14 residues. CDR1 and CDR2 (germline): SGHVS, FNYEAQ. The CDR3 reads CASSPRVTEETQYF. As DNA, the CDR3 is TGTGCCAGCAGTCCCAGGGTCACAGAGGAGACCCAGTACTTC.

In this sample, this clone turned up many times. V gene TRBV20-1 combines with J gene TRBJ2-1, with D perhaps TRBD1 or TRBD2 (6 bases each). Germline V gives CDR1 DFQATT, CDR2 SNEGSKA (reference sequence). The CDR3 spans 16 residues. V lost 3 bases and J lost 9, with 24 bases in between. Written as DNA, the CDR3 is TGCAGTGCTAGTGGGGGGCTCGGGGAGTTCCGAGGTGAGCAGTTCTTC. It yields the protein CSASGGLGEFRGEQFF.

Comments on this clone: An end of the junction does not agree with germline; a read error may underlie this. V and J are TRBV4-1 and TRBJ2-2; no definite D call. CDR1 and CDR2 (germline): MGHRA, YSYEKL. The CDR3 has 16 residues. This CDR3 reads CASSQFVVTNTGELFF. CDR3 DNA sequence: TGCGCTAGCAGCCAATTCGTCGTGACGAACACCGGGGAGCTGTTTTTT.

About this clone: The conserved closing phenylalanine or tryptophan is absent in this CDR3, likely reflecting a read error. It is unclear where the CDR3 begins or ends on the DNA, so no DNA is shown, and the CDR3 is as TCRdb lists it. The V and J genes are TRBV5-1 and TRBJ2-3. The germline V gene encodes CDR1 SGHRS and CDR2 YFSETQ. The length of the CDR3 is 12 amino acids, counting both ends. CDR3: CASSLPSDTHYV.

This clone has a handful of counts. The chain carries TRBV19 and TRBJ1-3; D call uncertain. The CDR3 extends over 13 amino acids. The V and J ends lost 3 bases and 5 bases respectively, with 8 bases between them. Germline lookup yields CDR1 LNHDA and CDR2 SQIVND (reference sequence). CDR3 region: CASSIPHRNTIYF. CDR3 DNA sequence: TGTGCCAGTAGTATCCCCCACCGAAACACCATATATTTT.

In this sample, this clone turned up many times. V usage is TRBV12-3 or TRBV12-4 and J usage is TRBJ2-5; 9 bases are a match to TRBD1. The ends lost 6 bases at V and 4 bases at J; junction bases unmatched: 9. This CDR3 comprises 15 residues. CDR3 DNA: TGTGCCAGCAGAGAAACAGGGGGCGCGGGAGAGACCCAGTACTTC. Protein product: CASRETGGAGETQYF.

J is TRBJ1-2 and V is TRBV12-3 or TRBV12-4; D remains ambiguous. V gave up 3 bases and J gave up 8 bases, with 13 bases separating them. This CDR3 is 13 amino acids long. CDR3 nucleotide sequence: TGTGCCAGCAGTTTGAAGGATATTGGGGGCTACACCTTC. Amino acids: CASSLKDIGGYTF.

Turning to this clone: Because the CDR3's place on the DNA is in doubt, the DNA is left out and the CDR3 is given as listed by TCRdb. CDR3 protein: CSVAEGSEALF. The V and J genes are TRBV29-1 and TRBJ1-1. The CDR3 has 11 residues if both end residues are counted. The germline CDR1 and CDR2 sequences are SQVTM and ANQGSEA.

The sample holds many counts of this clone. V usage is TRBV11-3 and J usage is TRBJ2-2; 7 bases are shared with TRBD1. Unmatched junction bases numbered 8, after V lost 5 bases and J lost 5 bases. Germline-derived CDR1 and CDR2 are SGHNT and YENEEA. This CDR3 has 15 residues. Written as DNA, the CDR3 is TGTGCCAGCAGCCCCCGGGACAGCTTTACCGGGGAGCTGTTTTTT. This sequence encodes CASSPRDSFTGELFF.

This clone came up many times. V is TRBV15 and J is TRBJ1-2; D is possibly TRBD1 (6 bases). Germline CDR1 LNHNV, CDR2 YYDKDF (reference sequence). The CDR3 loop spans 17 amino acids. The V and J ends lost 3 bases and 0 bases respectively, with 17 bases between them. The CDR3: CATSSHLGGGANYGYTF. The CDR3 bases are TGTGCCACCAGCAGCCATCTAGGAGGGGGAGCTAACTATGGCTACACCTTC.

This clone was observed at least ten times. Other DNA sequences in the sample encode the same CDR3. The chain carries TRBV3-1 and TRBJ2-3; the match to TRBD2 covers 10 bases. The CDR3 is 15 amino acids. The germline V gene encodes CDR1 LGHDT and CDR2 YNNKEL (reference sequence). Unmatched junction bases numbered 1, after V lost 1 base and J lost 3 bases. As DNA, the CDR3 is TGTGCCAGCAGCCAAGCTAGCGGGAGTACAGATACGCAGTATTTT. As protein: CASSQASGSTDTQYF.

This clone was found many times. The gene calls are TRBV28 and TRBJ1-6, with TRBD1 identical over 10 bases. Germline V gene data show CDR1 as MDHEN and CDR2 as SYDVKM. J lost 9 bases, V lost 4 bases, and 6 bases had no gene match. CDR3 length equals 15 residues. Here the CDR3 reads CASSSGGQGSSPLHF. CDR3 coding DNA: TGTGCCAGCAGTTCAGGGGGACAGGGGAGTTCACCCCTCCACTTT.

This clone has more than one count but fewer than ten. The rearrangement uses TRBV12-3 or TRBV12-4 and TRBJ1-5; a possible D gene is TRBD1 (5 bases). The CDR3 runs to 13 residues. The V end lost 9 bases, the J end lost 4 bases, and 13 bases lay between the germline ends. Here the CDR3 reads CASGDRPNQPQHF. In DNA, the CDR3 is TGTGCCAGTGGAGACAGACCTAATCAGCCCCAGCATTTT.

The chain combines TRBV7-9 with TRBJ1-2; D ambiguous. Germline V gives CDR1 SEHNR, CDR2 FQNEAQ (reference sequence). This CDR3 contains 14 residues. V was cut by 5 bases and J by 4 bases, with 14 bases left in between. CDR3 in DNA: TGTGCCAGCAGCCCCTCCTCACCTGCCTATGGCTACACCTTC. Encoded protein: CASSPSSPAYGYTF.

V usage is TRBV9 and J usage is TRBJ1-6; D gene ambiguous. CDR3 length equals 13 residues. The V and J ends lost 0 bases and 11 bases respectively, with 9 bases between them. The germline V gene encodes CDR1 SGDLS and CDR2 YYNGEE. For the CDR3, the DNA is TGTGCCAGCAGCGTAGAGGGCCTCCCACCCCTCCACTTT. Protein product: CASSVEGLPPLHF.

This clone was recorded many times. V gene TRBV19 combines with J gene TRBJ1-1, with TRBD1 matching over 9 bases. Germline V lookup: CDR1 LNHDA, CDR2 SQIVND (reference sequence). J lost 1 base, V lost 3 bases, and 0 bases had no gene match. CDR3 length: 14 residues. Here the CDR3 reads CASSMGQGNTEAFF. The CDR3, as DNA: TGTGCCAGTAGTATGGGACAGGGGAACACTGAAGCTTTCTTT.

As for this clone: It may be a read error: a sequence one base away is much more abundant. V usage is TRBV6-2 or TRBV6-3 and J usage is TRBJ1-4; TRBD1 might be the D (5 bases). The V gene's germline CDR1 is MNHEY and CDR2 SVGEGT. Trimming took 10 bases from V and 8 from J, leaving 11 bases between them. The CDR3 runs to 11 residues. DNA for the CDR3: TGTGCCACCAGGGAGTGGGAAAAACTGTTTTTT. Amino acid sequence: CATREWEKLFF.

This clone was detected many times. A junction boundary mismatches the germline segment, possibly from a read error. The V call is TRBV12-5, the J call TRBJ2-7, with D uncertain. This CDR3 spans 13 amino acids. Germline V gene lookup returns CDR1 LGHNT and CDR2 FRNRAP. The DNA of the CDR3 is TGTGCTAGTGTTTCGACCACTATTCCTACGCCGAACTTC. Translating it yields CASVSTTIPTPNF.

This clone is judged medium-sized. V is TRBV12-3 or TRBV12-4 and J is TRBJ2-3, with 7 bases lining up with TRBD2. Trimming at V came to 6 bases and at J to 2 bases, leaving 2 bases not matched to a gene. This CDR3 spans 13 amino acids. CDR3 protein: CASSGTNTDTQYF. CDR3 DNA: TGTGCCAGCAGCGGGACTAACACAGATACGCAGTATTTT.

This clone was picked up a small number of times. Here the CDR3 reads CASRKVGDTFYEQYF. The DNA for the CDR3 is TGTGCCAGTAGGAAAGTCGGGGACACCTTCTACGAGCAGTACTTC. The chain combines TRBV19 with TRBJ2-7; tentative D call: TRBD1 (6 bases). V lost 6 bases to trimming and J lost 3 bases, with 18 bases between them. The CDR3 extends over 15 amino acids. Germline values: CDR1 LNHDA, CDR2 SQIVND (reference sequence).

This clone occurred many times. The chain employs TRBV19 and TRBJ2-2; 8 bases are shared with TRBD1. The CDR3 spans 15 residues. The V and J ends lost 7 bases and 1 base, in that order; junction bases with no gene match: 5. The germline CDR1 and CDR2 sequences are LNHDA and SQIVND (reference sequence). CDR3 bases: TGTGCCAGTACCCCCGGGACAGGGAACACCGGGGAGCTGTTTTTT. This codes for CASTPGTGNTGELFF.

This clone was observed many times. The chain couples TRBV3-1 to TRBJ2-5, with TRBD2 identical over 13 bases. Germline V lookup: CDR1 LGHDT, CDR2 YNNKEL (reference sequence). The CDR3 spans 16 residues. J gave up 2 bases and V 1 base, and 1 base lay outside the gene matches. The CDR3 DNA reads TGTGCCAGCAGCCAAGGGGGACTAGCGGGACAAGAGACCCAGTACTTC. Protein product: CASSQGGLAGQETQYF.

This clone is categorized as medium-sized. V usage is TRBV2 and J usage is TRBJ2-7; TRBD2 aligns across 14 bases. Germline V CDR1 and CDR2: SNHLY, FYNNEI. There are 14 residues in the CDR3. After removal of 7 bases from V and 6 bases from J, the junction contained 5 bases not matched to a gene. The CDR3 DNA reads TGTGCCAGCACCCCCGGACTAGCGGGAGGCGAGCAGTACTTC. Translated: CASTPGLAGGEQYF.

Many counts were recorded for this clone. This specimen includes other DNA sequences encoding the same CDR3. The V call is TRBV4-3, the J call TRBJ2-2, with 7 bases that match TRBD2. V gave up 3 bases and J gave up 0 bases; unmatched junction bases: 4. The length of the CDR3 is 16 residues. CDR1 and CDR2 (germline): LGHNA, YSLEER. CDR3 in amino acids: CASSHSSGANTGELFF. DNA of the CDR3: TGCGCCAGCAGCCACTCAAGCGGGGCGAACACCGGGGAGCTGTTTTTT.

The chain carries TRBV7-8 and TRBJ2-7, with 9 bases fitting TRBD1. Germline V gene sequence: CDR1 SGHVS, CDR2 FQNEAQ. This CDR3 has 16 residues. Germline trimming cut 0 bases from V and 4 bases from J; bases unmatched to any gene: 7. CDR3 loop: CASSLAQGAGSYEQYF. The CDR3 nucleotides read TGTGCCAGCAGCTTAGCACAGGGGGCGGGTAGTTACGAGCAGTACTTC.

The table lists this clone with a few counts. A much larger clone lies a single base off, so this may be a read error. In the same sample, other DNA sequences code for this CDR3. This CDR3 is CSVAREETQYF. The DNA of the CDR3 is TGCAGCGTTGCCAGAGAAGAGACACAGTACTTC. This chain connects TRBV29-1 to TRBJ2-5; D gene ambiguous. CDR1 SQVTM and CDR2 ANQGSEA come from the germline V gene. This CDR3 spans 11 amino acids.

This clone came up a few times. This chain joins TRBV6-1 and TRBJ2-2, with no clear D. Germline V gene data show CDR1 as MNHNS and CDR2 as SASEGT. Trimming stripped 8 bases from V and 1 base from J, with 11 bases between. CDR3 length: 14 residues. CDR3 DNA: TGTGCCAGCCGCCGGCAGGAGAACACCGGGGAGCTGTTTTTT. Translated, it gives CASRRQENTGELFF.

This chain joins TRBV11-2 and TRBJ1-6; possibly TRBD1 for D (6 bases). CDR1 is SGHAT, CDR2 FQNNGV, per germline. Between the trimmed V and J ends, which lost 4 bases and 7 bases, there was a span of 14 bases. The CDR3 loop spans 15 amino acids. In DNA form, the CDR3 reads TGTGCCAGCAGCTCCGGACGGGGGGCGAATTCACCCCTCCACTTT. Protein sequence: CASSSGRGANSPLHF.